A single T cell receptor beta chain is shown here with its context. Only in-frame clones appear in the TCRdb table, and some are missing; sequencing was by immunoSEQ multiplex PCR. Of tens of thousands of clones listed, around nine tenths are singletons. These data belong to a study of preoperative IRX-2 immunotherapy in early breast cancer. Treatment in this sample: preoperative locoregional IRX-2 cytokine immunotherapy. Samples came from a phase Ib trial of preoperative locoregional IRX-2 cytokine immunotherapy. The CDR3 has 15 residues. Germline V gene data show CDR1 as LNHDA and CDR2 as SQIVND (reference sequence). The V end was cut by 3 bases, the J end by 2 bases, with 11 bases between.

The sequence was collected from a human donor with breast cancer. V gene TRBV19 combines with J gene TRBJ1-5; D perhaps matches TRBD1 (6 bases). Sequencing was performed on tumor tissue, taken after IRX-2 immunotherapy. The CDR3 sequence is CASSMGAMGNQPQHF. As DNA, the CDR3 is TGTGCCAGTAGTATGGGGGCGATGGGCAATCAGCCCCAGCATTTT.